What follows are 21 T cell receptor beta chains derived from one specimen sequenced in a study of T-cell reconstitution after alpha-beta-depleted transplantation in children. Library preparation (for TCRbeta) was performed with unique molecular identifiers. From the PCR reads, TCRdb called clonotypes with MiXCR, one entry per CDR3 protein. This sample has approximately 170,000 distinct CDR3 sequences; 11% occur once, and the top ten carry roughly an eighth. The material was PBMCs, obtained before TCRalphabeta/CD19-depleted stem cell transplant. Every receptor here comes from a boy aged 2-9 years with acute myeloid leukemia, due to receive a stem cell transplant.

Points on this clonotype: A much larger clone lies one base from this, so it may be a read error. The chain links TRBV19 to TRBJ1-2; D not certain. The CDR3 runs to 13 residues. The germline CDR1 and CDR2 sequences are LNHDA and SQIVND (reference sequence). Here the CDR3 DNA reads TGTGCCAGTAGTACTCGGGGAGGGAATGGCGACACCTTC. It yields the protein CASSTRGGNGDTF.

This clonotype was counted ten times or more. V usage is TRBV5-1 and J usage is TRBJ1-1, with no clear D. The CDR3 spans 14 residues. CDR1 and CDR2 from the germline V gene are SGHRS and YFSETQ. Trimming left V 0 bases short and J 4 bases short, with 10 bases between. The CDR3 nucleotides are TGCGCCAGCAGCTTGGCCAAGGAGGGCACTGAAGCTTTCTTT. It yields the protein CASSLAKEGTEAFF.

The J gene is TRBJ1-2, the V gene TRBV7-9; D not resolved. V dropped 1 base and J dropped 4 bases, with 13 bases sitting between them. The CDR3 is 15 residues long. Germline V CDR1 and CDR2: SEHNR, FQNEAQ (reference sequence). DNA for the CDR3: TGTGCCAGCAGCTTAGGCAGCATCCAACCCTATGGCTACACCTTC. It specifies CASSLGSIQPYGYTF.

This clonotype appeared many times. This chain uses TRBV9 with TRBJ1-3; D is undetermined. Germline CDR1 SGDLS, CDR2 YYNGEE. The CDR3 runs 12 residues. The V and J ends lost 7 bases and 4 bases respectively, with 9 bases between them. The CDR3 sequence: CASSRGGNTIYF. CDR3 bases: TGTGCCAGCTCACGGGGAGGAAACACCATATATTTT.

This clonotype has at least ten counts. The gene calls are TRBV7-8 and TRBJ2-2; TRBD2 matches 8 bases. The CDR3 is 16 residues long. Per the germline V gene, CDR1 is SGHVS and CDR2 is FQNEAQ. The V and J ends lost 5 bases and 6 bases, in that order; junction bases with no gene match: 11. CDR3 residues: CASSPQAGAFAGELFF. For the CDR3, the DNA is TGTGCCAGCAGCCCCCAAGCGGGGGCCTTCGCCGGGGAGCTGTTTTTT.

This clonotype was observed many times. The V call is TRBV2, the J call TRBJ2-3; 8 positions agree with TRBD2. There are 15 residues in the CDR3. V shed 4 bases and J 2 bases; nucleotides not matched to a gene: 5. Per germline, CDR1 SNHLY and CDR2 FYNNEI. The CDR3 spells CASSAGGRDTDTQYF. DNA of the CDR3: TGTGCCAGCAGTGCGGGGGGGCGCGACACAGATACGCAGTATTTT.

At least ten counts were recorded for this clonotype. This chain connects TRBV20-1 to TRBJ1-2, with D perhaps matching TRBD1 (6 bases). The CDR3 extends over 13 amino acids. The V gene lost 7 bases and the J gene lost 6 bases, with 18 bases spanning the gap. Germline CDR1 DFQATT, CDR2 SNEGSKA (reference sequence). The DNA of the CDR3 is TGCAGTGTCGCGACAGGCGGGGAGGATGGCTACACCTTC. This encodes CSVATGGEDGYTF.

This clonotype came up many times. The chain employs TRBV7-8 and TRBJ2-1; 9 bases line up with TRBD2. CDR3 length: 16 residues. CDR1 and CDR2 (germline): SGHVS, FQNEAQ. Losses at the gene ends were 6 bases for V and 8 bases for J; bases not matched to a gene: 14. The CDR3 loop reads CASRPRMAGGRDEQFF. The CDR3 nucleotides read TGTGCCAGCAGACCCAGAATGGCGGGGGGGAGGGATGAGCAGTTCTTC.

Regarding this clonotype: A much larger clone lies a single base off, so this may be a read error. The limits of the CDR3 on the DNA are not certain, so only TCRdb's listed CDR3 is given. This sequence joins TRBV27 and TRBJ1-2; the D call of TRBD1 is as the table states it, not checked on the DNA. Per germline, CDR1 MNHEY and CDR2 SMNVEV (reference sequence). The CDR3 has 14 residues if both end residues are counted. The CDR3 sequence is CASSFAQGNYGDTF.

The sample holds many counts of this clonotype. The chain uses TRBV20-1 and TRBJ1-5, with unresolved D. The V gene lost 3 bases and the J gene lost 3 bases, with 12 bases spanning the gap. Germline CDR1 reads DFQATT; CDR2 reads SNEGSKA (reference sequence). The CDR3 loop spans 14 amino acids. CDR3 bases: TGCAGTGCTAGCCTTTGGCAGAACAATCAGCCCCAGCATTTT. This sequence encodes CSASLWQNNQPQHF.

This clonotype has a count of ten or more. V and J are TRBV13 and TRBJ2-5; 9 bases map to TRBD1. Germline assignment: CDR1 PRHDT and CDR2 FYEKMQ (reference sequence). CDR3 length equals 14 residues. With V trimmed by 3 bases and J by 8 bases, 7 bases remained unmatched. In DNA form, the CDR3 reads TGTGCCAGCAGCTTCGGGACAGGGTCGATCACCCAGTACTTC. Translating it yields CASSFGTGSITQYF.

In this sample, this clonotype turned up many times. The chain has TRBV15 and TRBJ1-6; D remains ambiguous. Germline-derived CDR1 and CDR2 are LNHNV and YYDKDF (reference sequence). The CDR3 runs to 16 residues. V lost 5 bases, J lost 5 bases, and 16 bases lay in between. The CDR3 DNA reads as TGTGCCACCAGCTCGTCGCGGGAGACTAATAATTCACCCCTCCACTTT. Translated: CATSSSRETNNSPLHF.

At least ten counts were recorded for this clonotype. CDR3 protein: CATSSTRAANEKLFF. The CDR3 nucleotides are TGTGCCACCTCCTCTACCAGGGCGGCTAATGAAAAACTGTTTTTT. J is TRBJ1-4 and V is TRBV7-2, with TRBD1 as a possible D gene (5 bases). There are 15 residues in the CDR3. V lost 10 bases and J lost 3, with 18 bases in between. CDR1 SGHTA and CDR2 FQGNSA come from the germline V gene.

This clonotype showed up many times. The V call is TRBV4-2, the J call TRBJ2-3; 7 nucleotides agree with TRBD2. This CDR3 region has 15 residues. V lost 0 bases and J lost 3; bases outside the gene matches: 3. Germline assignment: CDR1 LGHNA and CDR2 YNFKEQ. CDR3 in amino acids: CASSQDRAGTDTQYF. Here the CDR3 DNA reads TGTGCCAGCAGCCAAGATAGAGCGGGAACAGATACGCAGTATTTT.

There are many counts of this clonotype. The gene calls are TRBV9 and TRBJ1-1, with D possibly TRBD1 on 5 matching bases. The CDR3 contains 13 residues. Germline V gene sequence: CDR1 SGDLS, CDR2 YYNGEE. With 2 bases removed from V and 5 bases from J, the gap between germline ends came to 10 bases. The CDR3 here is CASSVGDATEAFF. The CDR3 nucleotides read TGTGCCAGCAGCGTTGGGGACGCTACTGAAGCTTTCTTT.

There are many counts of this clonotype. This chain uses TRBV20-1 with TRBJ1-2; a possible D gene is TRBD1 (5 bases). The V and J ends lost 7 bases and 5 bases respectively, with 17 bases between them. The CDR3 covers 13 residues. Germline CDR1 and CDR2: DFQATT and SNEGSKA (reference sequence). In DNA form, the CDR3 reads TGCAGTGTTCGGGGGACCGGGACTTATGGCTACACCTTC. It is translated as CSVRGTGTYGYTF.

This clonotype has ten or more counts. The chain links TRBV6-4 to TRBJ2-3; a weak D match, TRBD2 (6 bases). V gave up 6 bases and J gave up 0 bases, with 13 bases separating them. CDR3 size: 15 residues. Germline CDR1 reads MRHNA; CDR2 reads SNTAGT. The CDR3 loop reads CASSVGGSSTDTQYF. The CDR3 nucleotides read TGTGCCAGCAGCGTCGGGGGTAGTAGCACAGATACGCAGTATTTT.

This clonotype was picked up many times. J is TRBJ1-6 and V is TRBV4-1; the D is unclear. Germline CDR1 is MGHRA and CDR2 is YSYEKL. Deletions cut 3 bases from V and 10 bases from J, with 10 bases between. This CDR3 spans 13 amino acids. CDR3 sequence (DNA): TGCGCCAGCAGCCATCTGGGTGGCTCACCCCTCCACTTT. This translates into CASSHLGGSPLHF.

This clonotype was detected many times. This sequence joins TRBV7-8 and TRBJ2-1; 11 nucleotides line up with TRBD2. With 6 bases clipped from V and 2 bases from J, the junction kept 0 bases outside the gene matches. Germline V gene sequence: CDR1 SGHVS, CDR2 FQNEAQ. This CDR3 is 14 amino acids long. CDR3 DNA: TGTGCCAGCAGACTAGCGGGAGCCTACAATGAGCAGTTCTTC. Protein sequence: CASRLAGAYNEQFF.

This clonotype was observed a handful of times. The gene calls are TRBV30 and TRBJ1-5; D gene ambiguous. Deletions cut 6 bases from V and 2 bases from J, with 11 bases between. CDR1 and CDR2 from the germline V gene are GTSNPN and SVGIG (reference sequence). The CDR3 consists of 13 residues. CDR3 loop: CACDRDGNQPQHF. CDR3 DNA: TGTGCCTGCGATCGGGATGGCAATCAGCCCCAGCATTTT.

This clonotype was counted many times. The chain employs TRBV20-1 and TRBJ1-2; D remains unclear. The V end was cut by 5 bases, the J end by 5 bases, with 15 bases between. CDR1 DFQATT and CDR2 SNEGSKA come from the germline V gene (reference sequence). The CDR3 runs 13 residues. This chain's CDR3 is CSAPTTSTYGYTF. For the CDR3, the DNA is TGCAGTGCTCCCACAACCTCGACGTATGGCTACACCTTC.